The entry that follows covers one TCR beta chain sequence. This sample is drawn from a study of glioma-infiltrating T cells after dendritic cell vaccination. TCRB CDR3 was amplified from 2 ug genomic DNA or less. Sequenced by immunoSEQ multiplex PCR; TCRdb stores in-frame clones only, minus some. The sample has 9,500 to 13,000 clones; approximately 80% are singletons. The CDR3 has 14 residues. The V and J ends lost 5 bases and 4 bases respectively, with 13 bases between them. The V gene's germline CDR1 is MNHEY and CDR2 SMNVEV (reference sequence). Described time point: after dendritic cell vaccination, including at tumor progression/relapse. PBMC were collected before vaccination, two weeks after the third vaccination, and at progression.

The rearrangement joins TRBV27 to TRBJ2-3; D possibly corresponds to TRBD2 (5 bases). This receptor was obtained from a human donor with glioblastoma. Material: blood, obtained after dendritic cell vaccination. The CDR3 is CASSRGLRADTQYF. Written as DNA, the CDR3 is TGTGCCAGCAGTCGCGGACTTCGAGCAGATACGCAGTATTTT.